This TCR beta chain appears in the sequencing data of a study of lymphopenia after photon versus proton radiotherapy. Study results and limitations: Survival link was tested only in deceased patients; proton benefit remains a possibility. Proton therapy kept repertoires fairly stable, unlike photons, which gained effector/memory cells.

This CDR3 has 14 amino acids. V lost 2 bases and J lost 8, with 12 bases in between. Germline V gene lookup returns CDR1 MGHRA and CDR2 YSYEKL. Profiling relied on immunoSEQ multiplex PCR, and the TCRdb table lists in-frame clones only, not all of them. This sample yields 15,000 to 20,000 clones, of which approximately 92% are seen a single time; 1.7% belongs to the top ten. Comment on this clone: Its antigen is unidentified.

The specimen comprised peripheral blood, sampled from a patient treated with photon-based radiotherapy. The clonotype originates from a woman in her thirties or forties with cholangiocarcinoma. The chain carries TRBV4-1 and TRBJ1-4; no clear D. The CDR3 nucleotides read TGCGCCAGCAGCCAATTAAGGGTAGGAGAAAAACTGTTTTTT. Encoded protein: CASSQLRVGEKLFF.